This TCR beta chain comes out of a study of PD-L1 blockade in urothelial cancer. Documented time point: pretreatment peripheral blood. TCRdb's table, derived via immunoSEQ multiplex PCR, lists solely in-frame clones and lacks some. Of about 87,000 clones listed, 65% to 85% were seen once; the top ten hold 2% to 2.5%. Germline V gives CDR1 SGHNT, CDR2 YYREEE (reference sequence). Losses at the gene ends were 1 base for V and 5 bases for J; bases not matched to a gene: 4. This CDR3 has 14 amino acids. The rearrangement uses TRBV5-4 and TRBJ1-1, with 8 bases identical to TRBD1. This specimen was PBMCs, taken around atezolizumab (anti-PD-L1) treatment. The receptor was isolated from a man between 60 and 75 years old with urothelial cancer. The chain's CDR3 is CASSLQGARTEAFF. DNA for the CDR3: TGTGCCAGCAGCTTGCAGGGGGCCAGAACTGAAGCTTTCTTT.